This TCR beta chain was identified during a study of regulatory T cells in long-lasting Graves disease. Study-wide background: Antithyroid drug intake by newly diagnosed Graves' patients had lasted under 3 months.

Study conclusions and caveats: Results may be inaccurate due to the small sample size.

This clonotype has a handful of counts. Its antigen is not identified. As to time point: newly diagnosed GD, antithyroid drugs for less than 3 months. PBMCs provided the RNA from which the TCR library was made. Arm-PCR with iRepertoire HTBI primers amplified the CDR3 regions for these TCR beta libraries. TCRdb processed the multiplex PCR reads anew with MiXCR; each CDR3 protein has one entry. The repertoire holds roughly 500,000 distinct CDR3 sequences, with roughly 12% as singletons. The CDR3 contains 13 residues. Germline V gene lookup returns CDR1 KGHSH and CDR2 LQKENI. Trimming left V 3 bases short and J 5 bases short, with 7 bases between. The data were also submitted as part of a second study, on T cells in Graves' hyperthyroidism and ophthalmopathy. As that study records: HTBI primers were used for first-round RT-PCR of the TCR CDR3.

The sequenced sample was peripheral blood mononuclear cells (PBMCs), obtained at new diagnosis, from a patient treated with antithyroid drugs. The rearrangement joins TRBV18 to TRBJ1-4, with unresolved D. This TCR derives from a man younger than 40 with Graves disease. CDR3 sequence reads: CASSPGQNEKLFF. CDR3 DNA sequence: TGTGCCAGCTCACCGGGTCAAAATGAAAAACTGTTTTTT. The complete variable domain, with remaining parts taken from reference TRBV18 and TRBJ1-4, reads NAGVMQNPRHLVRRRGQEARLRCSPMKGHSHVYWYRQLPEEGLKFMVYLQKENIIDESGMPKERFSAEFPKEGPSILRIQQVVRGDSAAYFCASSPGQNEKLFFGSGTQLSVL.